This T cell receptor beta chain was obtained from a study of CD8 T cells in ankylosing spondylitis. Note on this clonotype: Its antigen is as yet unknown.

This CDR3 comprises 16 residues. CDR1 and CDR2 from the germline V gene are DFQATT and SNEGSKA (reference sequence). Trimming left V 3 bases short and J 1 base short, with 18 bases between. MiXCR was run by TCRdb on the 5' RACE reads, yielding one entry per CDR3 protein. The top ten clones hold roughly 4.2% of a sample with almost 250,000 distinct CDR3 sequences, about 30% of them seen once. Study observations and caveats: It appeared that ankylosing spondylitis blood was characterized by a TCR beta motif of about eight highly homologous variants.

The J gene is TRBJ2-5, the V gene TRBV20-1; tentatively, D is TRBD1 or TRBD2 (5 bases each). The receptor was isolated from a male donor with ankylosing spondylitis or in good health (not recorded which). The sequencing sample was made of blood, either unsorted or a sorted T cell fraction (not recorded which). The CDR3 sequence: CSASSVGGKRQETQYF. CDR3 in DNA: TGCAGTGCTAGTAGTGTTGGGGGAAAGCGCCAAGAGACCCAGTACTTC.